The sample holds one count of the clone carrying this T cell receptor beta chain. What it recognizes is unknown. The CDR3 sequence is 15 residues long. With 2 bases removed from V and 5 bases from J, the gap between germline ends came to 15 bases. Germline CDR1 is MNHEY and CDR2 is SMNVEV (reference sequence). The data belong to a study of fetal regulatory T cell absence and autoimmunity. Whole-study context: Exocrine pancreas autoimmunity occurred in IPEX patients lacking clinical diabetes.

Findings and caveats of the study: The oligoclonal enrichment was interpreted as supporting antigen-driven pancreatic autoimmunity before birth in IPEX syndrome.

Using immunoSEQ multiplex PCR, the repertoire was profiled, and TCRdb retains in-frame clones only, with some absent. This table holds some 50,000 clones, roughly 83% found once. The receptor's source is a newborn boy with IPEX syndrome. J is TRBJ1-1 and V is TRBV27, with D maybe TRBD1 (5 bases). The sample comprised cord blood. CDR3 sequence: CASSLLTPRGTEAFF. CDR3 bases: TGTGCCAGCAGTTTACTGACACCTCGGGGGACTGAAGCTTTCTTT.